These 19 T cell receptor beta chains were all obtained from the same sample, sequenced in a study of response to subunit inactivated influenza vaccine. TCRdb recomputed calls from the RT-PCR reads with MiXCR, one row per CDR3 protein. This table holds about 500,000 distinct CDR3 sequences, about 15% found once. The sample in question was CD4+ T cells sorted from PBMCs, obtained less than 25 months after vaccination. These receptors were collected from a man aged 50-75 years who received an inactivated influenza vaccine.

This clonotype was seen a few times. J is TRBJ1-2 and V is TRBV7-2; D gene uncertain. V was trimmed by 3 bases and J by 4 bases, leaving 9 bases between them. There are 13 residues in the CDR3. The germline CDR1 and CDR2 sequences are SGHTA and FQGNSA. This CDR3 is CASSFGQIYGYTF. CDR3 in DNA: TGTGCCAGCAGCTTCGGCCAGATCTATGGCTACACCTTC.

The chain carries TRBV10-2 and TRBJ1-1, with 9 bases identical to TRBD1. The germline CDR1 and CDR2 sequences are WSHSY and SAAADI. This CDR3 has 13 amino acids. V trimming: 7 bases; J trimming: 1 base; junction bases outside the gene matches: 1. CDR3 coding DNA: TGCGCCAGCAAGGACAGGGGGAACACTGAAGCTTTCTTT. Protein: CASKDRGNTEAFF.

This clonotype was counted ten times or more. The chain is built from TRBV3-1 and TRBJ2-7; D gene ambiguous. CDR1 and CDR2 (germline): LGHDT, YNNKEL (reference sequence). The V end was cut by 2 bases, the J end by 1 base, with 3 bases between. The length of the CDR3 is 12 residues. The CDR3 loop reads CASSQFSYEQYF. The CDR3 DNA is TGTGCCAGCAGCCAATTTTCCTACGAGCAGTACTTC.

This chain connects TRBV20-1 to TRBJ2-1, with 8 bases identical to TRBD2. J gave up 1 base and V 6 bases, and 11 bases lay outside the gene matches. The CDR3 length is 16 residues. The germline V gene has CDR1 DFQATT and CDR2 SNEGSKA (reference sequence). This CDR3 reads CSAYPPGLVSYNEQFF. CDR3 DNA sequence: TGCAGTGCGTACCCCCCGGGACTAGTATCCTACAATGAGCAGTTCTTC.

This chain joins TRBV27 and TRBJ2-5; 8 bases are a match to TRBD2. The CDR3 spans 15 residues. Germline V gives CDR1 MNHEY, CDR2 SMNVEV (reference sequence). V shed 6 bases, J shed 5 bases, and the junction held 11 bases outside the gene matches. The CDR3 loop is CASSPGLAGWETQYF. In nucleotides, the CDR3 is TGTGCCAGCAGCCCAGGACTAGCTGGGTGGGAGACCCAGTACTTC.

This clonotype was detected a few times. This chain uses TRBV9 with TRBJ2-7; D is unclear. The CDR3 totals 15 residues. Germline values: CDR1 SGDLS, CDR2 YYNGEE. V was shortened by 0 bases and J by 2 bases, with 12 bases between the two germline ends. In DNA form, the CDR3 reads TGTGCCAGCAGCGTAGCTCCCCAGCCGACCTACGAGCAGTACTTC. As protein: CASSVAPQPTYEQYF. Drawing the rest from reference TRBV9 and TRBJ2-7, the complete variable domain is DSGVTQTPKHLITATGQRVTLRCSPRSGDLSVYWYQQSLDQGLQFLIQYYNGEERAKGNILERFSAQQFPDLHSELNLSSLELGDSALYFCASSVAPQPTYEQYFGPGTRLTVT.

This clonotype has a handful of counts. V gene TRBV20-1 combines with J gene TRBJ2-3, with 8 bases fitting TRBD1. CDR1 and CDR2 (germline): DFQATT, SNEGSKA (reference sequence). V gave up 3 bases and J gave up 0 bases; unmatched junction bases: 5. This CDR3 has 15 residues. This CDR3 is CSASGTGTSTDTQYF. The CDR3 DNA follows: TGCAGTGCTAGTGGGACAGGCACCAGCACAGATACGCAGTATTTT.

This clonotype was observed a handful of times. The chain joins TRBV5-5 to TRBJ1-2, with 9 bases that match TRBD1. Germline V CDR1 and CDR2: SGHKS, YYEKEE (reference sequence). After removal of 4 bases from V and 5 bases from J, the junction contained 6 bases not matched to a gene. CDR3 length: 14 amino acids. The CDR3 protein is CASSARDRGYGYTF. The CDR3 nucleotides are TGTGCCAGCAGCGCCCGTGACAGGGGGTATGGCTACACCTTC.

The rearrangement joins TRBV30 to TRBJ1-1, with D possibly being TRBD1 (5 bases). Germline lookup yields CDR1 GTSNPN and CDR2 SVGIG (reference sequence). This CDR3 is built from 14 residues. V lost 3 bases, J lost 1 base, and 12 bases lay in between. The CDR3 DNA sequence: TGTGCCTGGAGCTCGGGACGGCCGAACACTGAAGCTTTCTTT. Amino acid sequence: CAWSSGRPNTEAFF.

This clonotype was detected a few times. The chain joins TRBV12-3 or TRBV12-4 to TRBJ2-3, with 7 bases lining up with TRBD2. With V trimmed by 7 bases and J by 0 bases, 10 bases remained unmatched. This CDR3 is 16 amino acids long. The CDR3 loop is CASKAGVWASTDTQYF. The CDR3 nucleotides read TGTGCCAGCAAGGCGGGAGTTTGGGCTAGCACAGATACGCAGTATTTT.

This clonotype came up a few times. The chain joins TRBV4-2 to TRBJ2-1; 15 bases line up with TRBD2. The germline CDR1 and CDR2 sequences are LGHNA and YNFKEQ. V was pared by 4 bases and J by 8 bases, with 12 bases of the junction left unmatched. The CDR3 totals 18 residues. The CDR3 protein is CASSPNSWTSGRGDEQFF. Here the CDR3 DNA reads TGTGCCAGCAGCCCAAACTCTTGGACTAGCGGGAGGGGAGATGAGCAGTTCTTC.

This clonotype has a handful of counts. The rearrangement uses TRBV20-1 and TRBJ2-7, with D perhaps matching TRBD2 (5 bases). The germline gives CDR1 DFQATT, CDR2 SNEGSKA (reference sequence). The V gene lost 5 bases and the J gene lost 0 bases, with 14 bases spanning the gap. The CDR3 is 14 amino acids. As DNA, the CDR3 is TGCAGTGCTGCTTCTCGAGACTACTCCTACGAGCAGTACTTC. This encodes CSAASRDYSYEQYF.

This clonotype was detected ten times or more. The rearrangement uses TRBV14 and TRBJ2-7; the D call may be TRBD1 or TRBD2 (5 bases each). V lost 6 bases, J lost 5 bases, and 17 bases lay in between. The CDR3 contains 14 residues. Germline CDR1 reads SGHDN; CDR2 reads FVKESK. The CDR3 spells CASSQPGRFNEQYF. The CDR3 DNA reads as TGTGCCAGCAGTCAACCAGGGAGATTCAACGAGCAGTACTTC.

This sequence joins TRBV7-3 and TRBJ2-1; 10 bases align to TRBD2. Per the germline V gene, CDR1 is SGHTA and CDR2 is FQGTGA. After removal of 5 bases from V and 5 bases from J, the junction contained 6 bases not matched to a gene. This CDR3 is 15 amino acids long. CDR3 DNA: TGTGCCAGCAGCACCGGGACTAGCGTAAACAATGAGCAGTTCTTC. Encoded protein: CASSTGTSVNNEQFF. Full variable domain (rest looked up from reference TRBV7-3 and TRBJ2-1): GAGVSQTPSNKVTEKGKYVELRCDPISGHTALYWYRQSLGQGPEFLIYFQGTGAADDSGLPNDRFFAVRPEGSVSTLKIQRTERGDSAVYLCASSTGTSVNNEQFFGPGTRLTVL.

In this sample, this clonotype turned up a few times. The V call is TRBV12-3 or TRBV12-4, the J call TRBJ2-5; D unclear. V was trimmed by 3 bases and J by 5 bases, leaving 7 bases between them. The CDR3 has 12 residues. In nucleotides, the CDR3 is TGTGCCAGCAGTTTCCCCATGGAGACCCAGTACTTC. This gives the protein CASSFPMETQYF.

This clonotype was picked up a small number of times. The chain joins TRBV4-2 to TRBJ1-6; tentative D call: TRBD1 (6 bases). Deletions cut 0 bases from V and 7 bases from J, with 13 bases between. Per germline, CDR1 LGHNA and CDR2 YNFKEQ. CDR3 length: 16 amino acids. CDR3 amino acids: CASSQDPGQLNSPLHF. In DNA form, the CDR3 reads TGTGCCAGCAGCCAAGACCCCGGACAGCTAAATTCACCCCTCCACTTT.

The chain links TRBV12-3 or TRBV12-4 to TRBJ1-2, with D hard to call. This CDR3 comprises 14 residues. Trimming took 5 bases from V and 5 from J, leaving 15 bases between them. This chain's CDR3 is CASSNTGSSYGYTF. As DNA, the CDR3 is TGTGCCAGCAGTAATACTGGGAGCTCGTATGGCTACACCTTC.

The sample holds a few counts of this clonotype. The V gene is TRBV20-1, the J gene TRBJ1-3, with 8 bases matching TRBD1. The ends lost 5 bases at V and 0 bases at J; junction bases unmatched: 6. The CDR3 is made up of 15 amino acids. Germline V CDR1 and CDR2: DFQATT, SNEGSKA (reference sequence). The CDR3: CSAGTGFFSGNTIYF. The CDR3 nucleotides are TGCAGTGCTGGGACAGGCTTCTTCTCTGGAAACACCATATATTTT.

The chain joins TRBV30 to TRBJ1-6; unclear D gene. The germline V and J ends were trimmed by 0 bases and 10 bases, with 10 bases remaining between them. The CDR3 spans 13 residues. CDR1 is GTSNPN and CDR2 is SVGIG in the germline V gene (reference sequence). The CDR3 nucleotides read TGTGCCTGGAGTGTAGGAGGCCGGTCACCCCTCCACTTT. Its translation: CAWSVGGRSPLHF.